The 27 T cell receptor beta chains below all came from one sample that was sequenced in a study of T-cell reconstitution after alpha-beta-depleted transplantation in children. During its preparation, the TCRbeta library received unique molecular identifiers. Each CDR3 protein gets one entry after TCRdb re-called the PCR reads with MiXCR. The table has 600,000 to 700,000 distinct CDR3 sequences, 16% seen once. The material sequenced was PBMCs from the stem cell graft donor, taken from the stem cell graft. The receptors were gathered from a human donor who donated a stem cell graft to a child with acute myeloid leukemia.

The chain joins TRBV5-1 to TRBJ2-1; D is undetermined. V gave up 0 bases and J gave up 4 bases, with 8 bases separating them. CDR3 length equals 14 residues. Germline-derived CDR1 and CDR2 are SGHRS and YFSETQ. CDR3 DNA sequence: TGCGCCAGCAGCTTGGCCGACGGATACAATGAGCAGTTCTTC. Protein product: CASSLADGYNEQFF.

The chain uses TRBV20-1 and TRBJ1-1; D is undetermined. V lost 6 bases to trimming and J lost 1 base, with 6 bases between them. Per the germline V gene, CDR1 is DFQATT and CDR2 is SNEGSKA (reference sequence). This CDR3 has 11 residues. Here the CDR3 reads CSAMKNTEAFF. In DNA, the CDR3 is TGCAGTGCGATGAAGAACACTGAAGCTTTCTTT.

Ten or more counts support this clonotype. The rearrangement links TRBV27 to TRBJ2-3, with a possible D match to TRBD2 (7 bases). The germline V gene has CDR1 MNHEY and CDR2 SMNVEV (reference sequence). This CDR3 spans 15 amino acids. V lost 1 base, J lost 3 bases, and 11 bases lay in between. CDR3 DNA: TGTGCCAGCAGTTTATGGGGGGGGCCGACAGATACGCAGTATTTT. Translating gives CASSLWGGPTDTQYF.

The sample holds many counts of this clonotype. The chain has TRBV12-3 or TRBV12-4 and TRBJ1-1; D unclear. The V end was cut by 2 bases, the J end by 0 bases, with 7 bases between. This CDR3 spans 14 amino acids. The CDR3 reads CASSLTRMNTEAFF. The CDR3 bases are TGTGCCAGCAGTTTAACCCGTATGAACACTGAAGCTTTCTTT.

This clonotype was seen ten or more times. The rearrangement links TRBV20-1 to TRBJ1-6; D might be TRBD1 (6 bases). This CDR3 is built from 14 residues. Trimming pared 0 bases from V and 8 bases from J, leaving 11 bases between. The germline CDR1 and CDR2 sequences are DFQATT and SNEGSKA (reference sequence). The CDR3 DNA reads TGCAGTGCTAGAGAGAACAGGGTGGATTCACCCCTCCACTTT. It specifies CSARENRVDSPLHF.

This clonotype has a count of ten or more. The V call is TRBV20-1, the J call TRBJ2-5; TRBD2 matches 10 bases. J lost 0 bases, V lost 3 bases, and 4 bases had no gene match. From germline, CDR1 is DFQATT and CDR2 SNEGSKA (reference sequence). CDR3 size: 15 residues. The CDR3 DNA reads TGCAGTGCTAGTGCCACTAGCGGGGACCAAGAGACCCAGTACTTC. Protein product: CSASATSGDQETQYF.

V gene TRBV20-1 combines with J gene TRBJ2-1; the D gene could be TRBD1 or TRBD2 (5 bases each). The CDR3 has 12 amino acids. The germline gives CDR1 DFQATT, CDR2 SNEGSKA (reference sequence). V shed 8 bases and J shed 7 bases, with 15 bases lying between them. The CDR3: CSLPGLQNEQFF. The CDR3 bases are TGCAGTCTACCGGGGCTTCAAAATGAGCAGTTCTTC.

This clonotype showed up many times. The CDR3 DNA reads as TGCAGCGTTGAAGTATATGGCTACACCTTC. Translated, it gives CSVEVYGYTF. This chain links TRBV29-1 with TRBJ1-2; D gene unclear. With 1 base removed from V and 5 bases from J, the gap between germline ends came to 2 bases. The CDR3 consists of 10 residues. Germline V gene data show CDR1 as SQVTM and CDR2 as ANQGSEA.

Many counts were recorded for this clonotype. This rearrangement joins TRBV20-1 to TRBJ2-5; 10 bases match TRBD1. CDR3 length equals 14 residues. The J segment lost 2 bases and the V segment lost 3 bases, leaving 3 bases of the junction unmatched. CDR1 and CDR2 (germline): DFQATT, SNEGSKA (reference sequence). CDR3 DNA sequence: TGCAGTGCTAGGAGGACAGGGGGGCAAGAGACCCAGTACTTC. Its translation is CSARRTGGQETQYF.

The V call is TRBV4-3, the J call TRBJ2-5, with 7 nucleotides matching TRBD1. V was clipped by 3 bases and J by 1 base; unmatched bases: 5. CDR1 LGHNA and CDR2 YSLEER come from the germline V gene. The CDR3 contains 15 residues. CDR3 DNA: TGCGCCAGCAGCCAGTTAGGGACAGCCCAAGAGACCCAGTACTTC. Translating it yields CASSQLGTAQETQYF.

This clonotype showed up many times. The rearrangement joins TRBV20-1 to TRBJ2-1; TRBD1 agrees at 9 bases. This CDR3 comprises 16 residues. The V gene end was trimmed by 3 bases and the J gene end by 4 bases; junction bases not matched to a gene: 10. Per the germline V gene, CDR1 is DFQATT and CDR2 is SNEGSKA (reference sequence). CDR3 in DNA: TGCAGTGCTAGGGCCCCCGGGACAGGGAGATACAATGAGCAGTTCTTC. It yields the protein CSARAPGTGRYNEQFF.

The table lists this clonotype with a few counts. This rearrangement joins TRBV7-2 to TRBJ2-3, with D possibly being TRBD1 (6 bases). The CDR3 contains 15 residues. V was trimmed by 4 bases and J by 5 bases, leaving 16 bases between them. CDR1 is SGHTA, CDR2 FQGNSA, per germline. Here the CDR3 reads CASSSQLGARDTQYF. The CDR3 DNA follows: TGTGCCAGCAGCTCCCAGTTGGGGGCCAGAGATACGCAGTATTTT.

This clonotype appeared many times. The V call is TRBV20-1, the J call TRBJ2-1; maybe TRBD2 (6 bases). Trimming took 2 bases from V and 6 from J, leaving 20 bases between them. The CDR3 is 16 amino acids. Looked up from germline, CDR1 is DFQATT and CDR2 is SNEGSKA (reference sequence). The CDR3 here is CSARKSEGSHFNEQFF. CDR3 coding DNA: TGCAGTGCTAGAAAGTCGGAGGGATCCCACTTCAATGAGCAGTTCTTC.

This chain connects TRBV28 to TRBJ2-7; D is possibly TRBD2 (6 bases). V was cut by 4 bases and J by 0 bases, with 10 bases left in between. The V gene's germline CDR1 is MDHEN and CDR2 SYDVKM. There are 14 residues in the CDR3. CDR3 region: CASSSLRDSYEQYV. The CDR3 nucleotides are TGTGCCAGCAGTTCTTTGCGGGACTCCTACGAGCAGTACGTC.

Comment on this clonotype: A much larger clone sits a single nucleotide away, making a read error possible. The V gene is TRBV27, the J gene TRBJ2-2, with 7 positions matching TRBD1. Trimming took 4 bases from V and 4 from J; bases not matched to a gene: 3. The CDR3 runs 14 residues. The germline CDR1 and CDR2 sequences are MNHEY and SMNVEV (reference sequence). The CDR3, as DNA: TGTGCCAGCAGTTCCGCAGGGGGCACCGGGGAGCTGTTTTTT. Encoded protein: CASSSAGGTGELFF.

The chain carries TRBV14 and TRBJ2-1, with 8 bases matching TRBD1. This CDR3 has 12 amino acids. Germline lookup yields CDR1 SGHDN and CDR2 FVKESK. The junction had 9 bases not matched to a gene; V was cut back by 5 bases and J by 15 bases. The CDR3 sequence is CASSKGDRSRFF. The CDR3 region has the DNA TGTGCCAGCAGCAAAGGGGACAGGTCTCGGTTCTTC.

The chain joins TRBV29-1 to TRBJ1-6, with D possibly being TRBD1 (5 bases). Germline CDR1 reads SQVTM; CDR2 reads ANQGSEA. V was shortened by 5 bases and J by 14 bases, with 19 bases between the two germline ends. The CDR3 contains 13 residues. CDR3 amino acids: CSVSIGPKDTLHF. The CDR3 DNA reads TGCAGCGTTTCTATCGGCCCCAAGGACACCCTCCACTTT.

This clonotype was seen repeatedly, ten times or more. The gene calls are TRBV27 and TRBJ1-1; no reliable D call. Germline loops: CDR1 MNHEY, CDR2 SMNVEV (reference sequence). This CDR3 has 12 residues. The V and J ends lost 6 bases and 5 bases respectively, with 10 bases between them. The CDR3 nucleotides read TGTGCCAGCAGAGGAGGGATTACTGAAGCTTTCTTT. It translates to CASRGGITEAFF.

The V call is TRBV12-3 or TRBV12-4, the J call TRBJ2-1, with 9 bases matching TRBD2. This CDR3 has 15 amino acids. V lost 2 bases and J lost 7; bases outside the gene matches: 6. Here the CDR3 reads CASSLSGGGANEQFF. CDR3 DNA: TGTGCCAGCAGTTTATCTGGCGGGGGGGCAAATGAGCAGTTCTTC.

There are a few counts of this clonotype. The chain is built from TRBV5-6 and TRBJ1-6; possible D gene TRBD1, 5 bases. This CDR3 is 13 amino acids long. Germline V CDR1 and CDR2: SGHDT, YYEEEE. V was clipped by 2 bases and J by 9 bases, with 9 bases between them. The CDR3 spells CASSLPGPSPLHF. Written as DNA, the CDR3 is TGTGCCAGCAGCTTACCAGGGCCTTCACCCCTCCACTTT.

The J gene is TRBJ2-6, the V gene TRBV5-1; D might be TRBD1 or TRBD2, each matching 5 bases. The CDR3 totals 13 residues. Germline V CDR1 and CDR2: SGHRS, YFSETQ. V lost 6 bases, J lost 4 bases, and 8 bases lay in between. CDR3: CASKGTGANVLTF. The CDR3 DNA reads TGCGCCAGCAAAGGGACCGGGGCCAACGTCCTGACTTTC. The variable domain in full, with the rest retrieved from reference TRBV5-1 and TRBJ2-6, is KAGVTQTPRYLIKTRGQQVTLSCSPISGHRSVSWYQQTPGQGLQFLFEYFSETQRNKGNFPGRFSGRQFSNSRSEMNVSTLELGDSALYLCASKGTGANVLTFGAGSRLTVL.

Regarding this clonotype: This may be a read error: a much more frequent sequence differs by one nucleotide. The chain is built from TRBV10-3 and TRBJ2-1; D is unresolved. The CDR3 runs 14 residues. CDR1 is ENHRY and CDR2 is SYGVKD in the germline V gene. V was cut by 3 bases and J by 5 bases, with 11 bases left in between. CDR3 in DNA: TGTGCCATCAGTGAACCACTTTCCAACAATGAGCAGTTCTTC. This gives the protein CAISEPLSNNEQFF.

With regard to this clonotype: A much larger clone sits a single nucleotide away, making a read error possible. CDR3 sequence: CASSYGEGPYYEQYV. The DNA of the CDR3 is TGCGCCAGCAGCTACGGAGAGGGACCTTACTACGAGCAGTACGTC. The V call is TRBV5-1, the J call TRBJ2-7; D possibly matches TRBD1 or TRBD2 (5 bases each). This CDR3 is 15 amino acids long. V was pared by 3 bases and J by 3 bases, with 16 bases between. Germline loops: CDR1 SGHRS, CDR2 YFSETQ.

This clonotype has just a few counts. The J gene is TRBJ2-3, the V gene TRBV20-1; 8 bases are shared with TRBD2. The V and J ends lost 5 bases and 2 bases, in that order; junction bases with no gene match: 15. Germline-derived CDR1 and CDR2 are DFQATT and SNEGSKA (reference sequence). CDR3 size: 17 residues. The CDR3 loop is CSAPARLAGSSTDTQYF. The CDR3 DNA reads as TGCAGTGCTCCGGCAAGATTAGCGGGGAGTTCCACAGATACGCAGTATTTT.

V is TRBV7-8 and J is TRBJ2-3, with TRBD2 matching over 12 bases. This CDR3 has 17 amino acids. Germline CDR1 and CDR2: SGHVS and FQNEAQ. J gave up 4 bases and V 5 bases, and 10 bases lay outside the gene matches. CDR3 sequence reads: CASSPGLAGRGADTQYF. The CDR3 DNA follows: TGTGCCAGCAGCCCTGGACTAGCGGGGAGGGGTGCAGATACGCAGTATTTT.

This clonotype has only a few counts. The genes are TRBV7-9 and TRBJ2-3; D possibly matches TRBD1 or TRBD2 (5 bases each). Germline CDR1 reads SEHNR; CDR2 reads FQNEAQ (reference sequence). The CDR3 runs 14 residues. V was pared by 6 bases and J by 5 bases, with 15 bases between. CDR3 amino acids: CASSGGRAKDTQYF. The DNA of the CDR3 is TGTGCCAGCAGTGGAGGCAGGGCAAAAGATACGCAGTATTTT.

The V call is TRBV6-1, the J call TRBJ2-7; weak D call: TRBD1 (5 bases). The V and J ends lost 1 base and 6 bases respectively, with 16 bases between them. The CDR3 is 15 residues long. The germline V gene has CDR1 MNHNS and CDR2 SASEGT. The CDR3 reads CASSEVFNRPSEQYF. CDR3 nucleotide sequence: TGTGCCAGCAGTGAAGTTTTTAACAGGCCCTCCGAGCAGTACTTC.